These 29 T cell receptor beta chains share one sample of origin, sequenced in a study of T cell clonotyping in hematopoietic cell transplantation (dated by TCRdb to the early 2020s). Preparation of the library involved the immunoSEQ multiplex PCR assay. In its TCRdb copy, this immuneACCESS table keeps in-frame sequences only and misses some clones. Where compared with another copy, unresolved V genes explain less than half of these, and the others have no known cause. A total of over 9,000 clones appear in this sample, under 85% of them only once. The leading ten clones occupy roughly 51% of the sample. Per the publication, the time point label means: recipient sample taken at acute GVHD onset. Here the sequenced sample was PBMCs, taken at the time of graft-versus-host disease after allogeneic stem cell transplant. The receptors here all came from a male patient aged 60-70 years who had an allogeneic stem cell transplant from an unrelated donor, so the T cells may come from the graft donor. Some clones in this sample may be carry-over from other donors' samples.

V is TRBV5-1 and J is TRBJ2-5; no firm D call. Germline V CDR1 and CDR2: SGHRS, YFSETQ. Between the trimmed V and J ends, which lost 0 bases and 5 bases, there was a span of 17 bases. The CDR3 extends over 16 amino acids. The CDR3: CASSLALGPPEETQYF. CDR3 nucleotide sequence: TGCGCCAGCAGCTTGGCCCTAGGACCCCCCGAGGAGACCCAGTACTTC.

The gene calls are TRBV29-1 and TRBJ1-2; D not resolved. The germline V gene has CDR1 SQVTM and CDR2 ANQGSEA. Trimming stripped 3 bases from V and 6 bases from J, with 5 bases between. The CDR3 runs 10 residues. The CDR3 region is CSVEGDGYTF. CDR3 in DNA: TGCAGCGTTGAGGGTGATGGCTACACCTTC.

The rearrangement uses TRBV7-2 and TRBJ1-2; TRBD1 matches 7 bases. V gave up 3 bases and J gave up 5 bases; unmatched junction bases: 12. This CDR3 comprises 16 residues. Germline V gene sequence: CDR1 SGHTA, CDR2 FQGNSA. CDR3 region: CASSFSFGTASYGYTF. Here the CDR3 DNA reads TGTGCCAGCAGCTTTAGCTTCGGGACAGCGTCTTATGGCTACACCTTC. The full variable domain, in which reference TRBV7-2 and TRBJ1-2 provide the parts outside the CDR3, is GAGVSQSPSNKVTEKGKDVELRCDPISGHTALYWYRQSLGQGLEFLIYFQGNSAPDKSGLPSDRFSAERTGGSVSTLTIQRTQQEDSAVYLCASSFSFGTASYGYTFGSGTRLTVV.

This chain joins TRBV9 and TRBJ1-4, with D possibly TRBD1 on 6 matching bases. V gave up 0 bases and J gave up 7 bases, with 13 bases separating them. Germline lookup yields CDR1 SGDLS and CDR2 YYNGEE. The CDR3 consists of 15 residues. Here the CDR3 DNA reads TGTGCCAGCAGCGTAGCGGGGGGCGCGGGTGAAAAACTGTTTTTT. It translates to CASSVAGGAGEKLFF.

The J gene is TRBJ2-5, the V gene TRBV7-9; D is tentatively TRBD1 or TRBD2 (6 bases each). V gave up 5 bases and J gave up 5 bases, with 15 bases separating them. The CDR3 covers 14 residues. The germline CDR1 and CDR2 sequences are SEHNR and FQNEAQ (reference sequence). CDR3: CASSPEGGWETQYF. The CDR3 nucleotides read TGTGCCAGCAGCCCGGAGGGGGGCTGGGAGACCCAGTACTTC.

J is TRBJ1-1 and V is TRBV20-1; maybe TRBD1 (5 bases). There are 11 residues in the CDR3. CDR1 and CDR2 from the germline V gene are DFQATT and SNEGSKA (reference sequence). Deletions cut 5 bases from V and 2 bases from J, with 6 bases between. CDR3 in amino acids: CSAWDNTEAFF. In nucleotides, the CDR3 is TGCAGTGCTTGGGACAACACTGAAGCTTTCTTT.

The chain uses TRBV5-6 and TRBJ1-2; no clear D. Trimming took 2 bases from V and 4 from J, leaving 9 bases between them. CDR3 length equals 13 residues. Germline CDR1 and CDR2: SGHDT and YYEEEE. CDR3 amino acids: CASSFPGAYGYTF. The CDR3 nucleotides are TGTGCCAGCAGCTTTCCGGGAGCCTATGGCTACACCTTC. Filled out from reference TRBV5-6 and TRBJ1-2, the complete variable domain reads DAGVTQSPTHLIKTRGQQVTLRCSPKSGHDTVSWYQQALGQGPQFIFQYYEEEERQRGNFPDRFSGHQFPNYSSELNVNALLLGDSALYLCASSFPGAYGYTFGSGTRLTVV.

V and J are TRBV29-1 and TRBJ1-2; no definite D call. With 6 bases removed from V and 0 bases from J, the gap between germline ends came to 8 bases. The CDR3 length is 12 residues. CDR1 is SQVTM and CDR2 is ANQGSEA in the germline V gene. The CDR3 DNA sequence: TGCAGCGTGGGATCCTCTAACTATGGCTACACCTTC. Residues: CSVGSSNYGYTF.

A note on this clone: Other DNA sequences in the same sample also yield this CDR3. The chain joins TRBV6-1 to TRBJ1-2; D is perhaps TRBD1 (5 bases). Germline-derived CDR1 and CDR2 are MNHNS and SASEGT. V lost 4 bases to trimming and J lost 1 base, with 7 bases between them. The CDR3 sequence is 13 residues long. This CDR3 reads CASSGQINYGYTF. The CDR3, as DNA: TGTGCCAGCAGTGGACAGATTAACTATGGCTACACCTTC.

J is TRBJ2-3 and V is TRBV9, with D perhaps given as TRBD1 or TRBD2 (5 bases each). From germline, CDR1 is SGDLS and CDR2 YYNGEE. V was shortened by 4 bases and J by 9 bases, with 12 bases between the two germline ends. This CDR3 region has 12 residues. CDR3 in amino acids: CASSLRGETQYF. The CDR3 DNA follows: TGTGCCAGCAGCCTCCGAGGGGAGACGCAGTATTTT.

The V call is TRBV9, the J call TRBJ2-3; a weak D match, TRBD1 (5 bases). Trimming took off 0 bases at V and 0 bases at J, with 8 bases between the two ends. CDR3 length: 15 residues. Germline V gene data show CDR1 as SGDLS and CDR2 as YYNGEE. CDR3 loop: CASSVEGVSTDTQYF. CDR3 nucleotides: TGTGCCAGCAGCGTAGAAGGGGTTAGCACAGATACGCAGTATTTT.

The chain joins TRBV4-3 to TRBJ2-6; possibly TRBD2 for D (6 bases). V lost 1 base, J lost 3 bases, and 10 bases lay in between. Germline assignment: CDR1 LGHNA and CDR2 YSLEER. The CDR3 covers 16 residues. The CDR3 protein is CASSQGAGSGANVLTF. CDR3 nucleotide sequence: TGCGCCAGCAGCCAAGGGGCCGGGAGTGGGGCCAACGTCCTGACTTTC.

V gene TRBV6-5 combines with J gene TRBJ1-1; D remains unclear. Germline V CDR1 and CDR2: MNHEY, SVGAGI. V was pared by 7 bases and J by 4 bases, with 10 bases between. CDR3 length equals 12 residues. The CDR3: CASKNGGTEAFF. The CDR3 nucleotides are TGTGCCAGCAAAAACGGTGGCACTGAAGCTTTCTTT.

V gene TRBV25-1 combines with J gene TRBJ2-5; D is perhaps TRBD1 (5 bases). The V end lost 2 bases, the J end lost 5 bases, and 9 bases lay between the germline ends. The V gene's germline CDR1 is MGHDK and CDR2 SYGVNS. The length of the CDR3 is 13 residues. This CDR3 reads CASSEPGWETQYF. DNA for the CDR3: TGTGCCAGCAGTGAACCAGGGTGGGAGACCCAGTACTTC. The whole variable domain, filled in from reference TRBV25-1 and TRBJ2-5, reads EADIYQTPRYLVIGTGKKITLECSQTMGHDKMYWYQQDPGMELHLIHYSYGVNSTEKGDLSSESTVSRIRTEHFPLTLESARPSHTSQYLCASSEPGWETQYFGPGTRLLVL.

This clone has more than one count but fewer than ten. The V and J genes are TRBV5-6 and TRBJ2-7, with a weak D call TRBD1 (6 bases). This CDR3 spans 13 amino acids. The V gene lost 2 bases and the J gene lost 3 bases, with 9 bases spanning the gap. In germline, CDR1 is SGHDT, CDR2 YYEEEE. Written as DNA, the CDR3 is TGTGCCAGCAGCTTCTGGGGGCTCTACGAGCAGTACTTC. This sequence encodes CASSFWGLYEQYF.

This chain connects TRBV6-6 to TRBJ2-4; the D gene is possibly TRBD2 (5 bases). Germline V lookup: CDR1 MNHNY, CDR2 SVGAGI (reference sequence). There are 14 residues in the CDR3. The CDR3 bases are TGTGTCCCCGGAGGCCCCTTACAGCGAAGCATTCAGTACTTC. It specifies CVPGGPLQRSIQYF.

The chain joins TRBV9 to TRBJ2-1, with D uncertain. The CDR3 is 11 residues long. CDR1 and CDR2 from the germline V gene are SGDLS and YYNGEE. Trimming removed 3 bases at V and 8 bases at J, with 6 bases between. CDR3 amino acids: CASSAGHEQFF. The CDR3 coding sequence is TGTGCCAGCAGCGCCGGACATGAGCAGTTCTTC.

This clone was observed once. The chain combines TRBV19 with TRBJ2-5; 10 bases are shared with TRBD2. The germline CDR1 and CDR2 sequences are LNHDA and SQIVND (reference sequence). The CDR3 has 14 amino acids. V lost 5 bases, J lost 5 bases, and 5 bases stayed unmatched. The CDR3 reads CASSLTSGAETQYF. The CDR3 bases are TGTGCCAGTAGTCTCACTAGCGGGGCGGAGACCCAGTACTTC.

The chain has TRBV5-1 and TRBJ1-2; 8 nucleotides line up with TRBD1. V lost 1 base, J lost 7 bases, and 12 bases stayed unmatched. The CDR3 sequence is 16 residues long. Germline loops: CDR1 SGHRS, CDR2 YFSETQ. The CDR3 sequence: CASSLIGQGAPVGYTF. The CDR3 coding sequence is TGCGCCAGCAGCTTGATAGGGCAGGGGGCGCCGGTTGGCTACACCTTC.

V and J are TRBV6-5 and TRBJ1-1, with D uncertain. Germline loops: CDR1 MNHEY, CDR2 SVGAGI. This CDR3 has 13 amino acids. V was clipped by 8 bases and J by 4 bases, with 14 bases between them. The CDR3 protein is CASAPWGPTEAFF. DNA of the CDR3: TGTGCCAGCGCCCCCTGGGGTCCCACTGAAGCTTTCTTT.

The chain employs TRBV25-1 and TRBJ1-2, with 9 bases identical to TRBD1. The CDR3 runs to 16 residues. J was trimmed by 5 bases and V by 6 bases; bases with no gene match: 13. CDR1 and CDR2 (germline): MGHDK, SYGVNS. CDR3 coding DNA: TGTGCCAGCAGCCAAAATCCGGGACAGGGCGGGTATGGCTACACCTTC. Translated, it gives CASSQNPGQGGYGYTF.

This clone was observed a handful of times. The V gene is TRBV5-1, the J gene TRBJ2-7; perhaps D is TRBD1 or TRBD2 (5 bases each). From germline, CDR1 is SGHRS and CDR2 YFSETQ. Deletions cut 4 bases from V and 3 bases from J, with 11 bases between. The CDR3 spans 13 residues. CDR3 amino acids: CASSEGPGYEQYF. For the CDR3, the DNA is TGCGCCAGCAGCGAGGGACCGGGCTACGAGCAGTACTTC.

The V call is TRBV5-5, the J call TRBJ1-5; possibly TRBD1 for D (6 bases). This CDR3 contains 15 residues. With 0 bases removed from V and 3 bases from J, the gap between germline ends came to 10 bases. Germline lookup yields CDR1 SGHKS and CDR2 YYEKEE (reference sequence). CDR3 DNA: TGTGCCAGCAGCTTGGGGGGGCAGATCAATCAGCCCCAGCATTTT. It encodes CASSLGGQINQPQHF. The full variable domain, with the rest looked up from reference TRBV5-5 and TRBJ1-5, is DAGVTQSPTHLIKTRGQQVTLRCSPISGHKSVSWYQQVLGQGPQFIFQYYEKEERGRGNFPDRFSARQFPNYSSELNVNALLLGDSALYLCASSLGGQINQPQHFGDGTRLSIL.

The chain has TRBV7-3 and TRBJ2-5; 10 bases line up with TRBD2. V lost 4 bases, J lost 2 bases, and 4 bases stayed unmatched. The CDR3 spans 15 residues. Germline CDR1 SGHTA, CDR2 FQGTGA. CDR3: CASSSERGGQETQYF. In DNA form, the CDR3 reads TGTGCCAGCAGCTCCGAGCGGGGGGGTCAAGAGACCCAGTACTTC.

The chain couples TRBV29-1 to TRBJ1-1; D is unresolved. CDR1 is SQVTM and CDR2 is ANQGSEA in the germline V gene. The CDR3 runs 13 residues. Trimming took 7 bases from V and 5 from J, leaving 17 bases between them. In DNA, the CDR3 is TGCAGCGCCGATGGACCAGGAGGGACTGAAGCTTTCTTT. It encodes CSADGPGGTEAFF.

The chain is built from TRBV5-1 and TRBJ2-1; D not certain. V lost 0 bases and J lost 1, with 2 bases in between. CDR1 and CDR2 from the germline V gene are SGHRS and YFSETQ. This CDR3 has 13 amino acids. This CDR3 reads CASSLASYNEQFF. The CDR3 DNA follows: TGCGCCAGCAGCTTGGCTTCCTACAATGAGCAGTTCTTC.

This sequence joins TRBV6-5 and TRBJ2-7; 7 bases are a match to TRBD1. The CDR3 loop spans 14 amino acids. Germline V lookup: CDR1 MNHEY, CDR2 SVGAGI. Trimming cost V 0 bases and J 6 bases; bases outside gene matches: 5. Here the CDR3 DNA reads TGTGCCAGCAGTTACTCAATAAACAGGGGCGAGCAGTACTTC. Its protein product is CASSYSINRGEQYF.

The chain joins TRBV4-3 to TRBJ1-1; D not certain. The CDR3 length is 15 residues. The germline V gene has CDR1 LGHNA and CDR2 YSLEER. V lost 0 bases to trimming and J lost 2 bases, with 10 bases between them. CDR3 coding DNA: TGCGCCAGCAGCCAAGAGGCAGGCCATAACACTGAAGCTTTCTTT. Translation: CASSQEAGHNTEAFF.

J is TRBJ1-5 and V is TRBV19; D gene unclear. V was cut by 3 bases and J by 6 bases, with 15 bases left in between. The V gene's germline CDR1 is LNHDA and CDR2 SQIVND (reference sequence). CDR3 length: 15 amino acids. CDR3 residues: CASSMGANPVQPQHF. CDR3 bases: TGTGCCAGTAGTATGGGTGCGAACCCGGTTCAGCCCCAGCATTTT.